The 28 T cell receptor beta chains given below trace back to one sample, sequenced in a study of T cell repertoires in cytomegalovirus infection. TCRdb processed the reads anew with MiXCR; each CDR3 protein has one entry. Of around 300,000 distinct CDR3 sequences listed, about 25% are singletons. Input material: PBMCs. Source of these receptors: a human donor in good health (CMV status not recorded). Some clones in this sample may be carry-over from other donors' samples.

The gene calls are TRBV7-6 and TRBJ1-1; TRBD1 might be the D (6 bases). V was trimmed by 6 bases and J by 1 base, leaving 12 bases between them. The CDR3 runs 14 residues. Germline V CDR1 and CDR2: SGHVS, FNYEAQ. As DNA, the CDR3 is TGTGCCAGCAGTGGGGGACACCGGAACACTGAAGCTTTCTTT. Translating it yields CASSGGHRNTEAFF.

Written as DNA, the CDR3 is TGTGCCAGCAGTTTAGGCCTTTGGACAGTCACCGGGGAGCTGTTTTTT. Translation: CASSLGLWTVTGELFF. This sequence joins TRBV12-3 or TRBV12-4 and TRBJ2-2, with a tentative D call TRBD1 (6 bases). The germline V and J ends were trimmed by 1 base and 4 bases, with 13 bases remaining between them. CDR3 length: 16 amino acids.

This clonotype came up a few times. V usage is TRBV7-9 and J usage is TRBJ2-1; 9 nucleotides line up with TRBD2. CDR3 length equals 16 residues. CDR1 SEHNR and CDR2 FQNEAQ come from the germline V gene (reference sequence). V was clipped by 5 bases and J by 6 bases; unmatched bases: 11. The CDR3 region is CASSPPLGGGANEQFF. Here the CDR3 DNA reads TGTGCCAGCAGCCCCCCACTTGGCGGGGGGGCCAATGAGCAGTTCTTC.

This clonotype was counted ten times or more. The V gene is TRBV7-2, the J gene TRBJ2-6, with D possibly being TRBD1 or TRBD2 (5 bases each). V lost 1 base and J 10 bases, leaving 17 bases between the germline ends. Germline-derived CDR1 and CDR2 are SGHTA and FQGNSA. The CDR3 is 16 residues long. CDR3 sequence reads: CASSLDPGRLENVLTF. The CDR3 DNA reads TGTGCCAGCAGCTTAGACCCGGGACGGCTAGAAAACGTCCTGACTTTC. Full variable domain (remainder filled in from reference TRBV7-2 and TRBJ2-6): GAGVSQSPSNKVTEKGKDVELRCDPISGHTALYWYRQSLGQGLEFLIYFQGNSAPDKSGLPSDRFSAERTGGSVSTLTIQRTQQEDSAVYLCASSLDPGRLENVLTFGAGSRLTVL.

This clonotype was counted many times. The chain has TRBV7-8 and TRBJ1-5; D remains ambiguous. V was shortened by 5 bases and J by 5 bases, with 19 bases between the two germline ends. Germline CDR1 and CDR2: SGHVS and FQNEAQ. CDR3 length: 16 residues. The CDR3 protein is CASSLWIGRIDQPQHF. CDR3 DNA: TGTGCCAGCAGCCTCTGGATAGGGAGGATCGATCAGCCCCAGCATTTT.

V gene TRBV28 combines with J gene TRBJ1-2; D gene unclear. The CDR3 spans 14 residues. Germline CDR1 and CDR2: MDHEN and SYDVKM. V was trimmed by 2 bases and J by 5 bases, leaving 12 bases between them. The CDR3 is CASSLGPKGYGYTF. CDR3 nucleotides: TGTGCCAGCAGTTTAGGCCCGAAAGGTTATGGCTACACCTTC.

The chain couples TRBV19 to TRBJ2-5, with a weak D call TRBD1 (5 bases). Deletions cut 10 bases from V and 4 bases from J, with 22 bases between. The CDR3 runs to 15 residues. Germline V gene sequence: CDR1 LNHDA, CDR2 SQIVND (reference sequence). Here the CDR3 reads CATSFMAGFGETQYF. The DNA of the CDR3 is TGTGCCACTTCATTCATGGCAGGGTTCGGAGAGACCCAGTACTTC.

The genes are TRBV24-1 and TRBJ1-4, with unresolved D. Looked up from germline, CDR1 is KGHDR and CDR2 is SFDVKD. V was trimmed by 2 bases and J by 7 bases, leaving 7 bases between them. This CDR3 is 13 amino acids long. CDR3 DNA sequence: TGTGCCACCAGTGATTACCCTGGTGAAAAACTGTTTTTT. It translates to CATSDYPGEKLFF.

This clonotype was found a few times. The V gene is TRBV2, the J gene TRBJ2-7; TRBD2 matches 10 bases. Germline V CDR1 and CDR2: SNHLY, FYNNEI. J was trimmed by 2 bases and V by 0 bases; bases with no gene match: 4. The CDR3 spans 16 residues. The CDR3 reads CASSEAMTSGPYEQYF. DNA for the CDR3: TGTGCCAGCAGTGAAGCGATGACTAGCGGGCCCTACGAGCAGTACTTC.

A single count supports this clonotype. This rearrangement joins TRBV5-1 to TRBJ2-3; D is undetermined. The ends were cut back, 3 bases at V and 2 bases at J, with 4 bases in the middle. CDR3 size: 12 residues. Germline-derived CDR1 and CDR2 are SGHRS and YFSETQ. The CDR3 sequence is CASSYATDTQYF. The CDR3, as DNA: TGCGCCAGCAGCTACGCCACAGATACGCAGTATTTT.

The V and J genes are TRBV29-1 and TRBJ2-2; TRBD1 agrees at 10 bases. Germline lookup yields CDR1 SQVTM and CDR2 ANQGSEA. J lost 7 bases, V lost 7 bases, and 12 bases had no gene match. The CDR3 spans 15 residues. CDR3 sequence (DNA): TGCAGCGCTATCAGACAGGGGGCCAAGGTCGGGGAGCTGTTTTTT. Translated: CSAIRQGAKVGELFF.

This clonotype turned up a few times. The chain couples TRBV2 to TRBJ2-5; D not resolved. This CDR3 has 11 amino acids. In germline, CDR1 is SNHLY, CDR2 FYNNEI. Deletions cut 7 bases from V and 5 bases from J, with 8 bases between. The CDR3 protein is CASTTRETQYF. The CDR3 nucleotides are TGTGCCAGCACCACAAGGGAGACCCAGTACTTC.

This clonotype turned up a few times. This rearrangement joins TRBV19 to TRBJ1-5; D ambiguous. This CDR3 region has 14 residues. Germline V gives CDR1 LNHDA, CDR2 SQIVND (reference sequence). Trimming stripped 6 bases from V and 5 bases from J, with 14 bases between. CDR3 nucleotides: TGTGCCAGTAGAAAAGAGCCAACTCATCAGCCCCAGCATTTT. Encoded protein: CASRKEPTHQPQHF.

The CDR3: CASADRGESNQPQHF. Here the CDR3 DNA reads TGTGCCAGCGCCGACAGGGGAGAAAGCAATCAGCCCCAGCATTTT. The chain combines TRBV2 with TRBJ1-5; 8 bases align to TRBD1. Germline CDR1 reads SNHLY; CDR2 reads FYNNEI. Losses at the gene ends were 8 bases for V and 1 base for J; bases not matched to a gene: 7. This CDR3 has 15 amino acids.

This clonotype came up many times. The J gene is TRBJ1-1, the V gene TRBV7-3; D may be TRBD1 (6 bases). Germline V gene data show CDR1 as SGHTA and CDR2 as FQGTGA. The CDR3 consists of 17 residues. Trimming left V 5 bases short and J 3 bases short, with 22 bases between. The CDR3 sequence is CASSERRVAGAYTEAFF. DNA of the CDR3: TGTGCCAGCAGCGAACGCCGGGTAGCGGGGGCGTACACTGAAGCTTTCTTT.

This chain connects TRBV7-8 to TRBJ2-7; TRBD2 matches 14 bases. This CDR3 has 18 residues. Trimming removed 5 bases from V and 5 bases from J; junction bases left unmatched: 14. Germline values: CDR1 SGHVS, CDR2 FQNEAQ. Here the CDR3 DNA reads TGTGCCAGCAGCCCGCGGAAGACTAGCGGGAGGGGAAAACACGAGCAGTACTTC. Encoded protein: CASSPRKTSGRGKHEQYF. Combining the CDR3 with reference TRBV7-8 and TRBJ2-7 gives the whole variable domain GAGVSQSPRYKVAKRGQDVALRCDPISGHVSLFWYQQALGQGPEFLTYFQNEAQLDKSGLPSDRFFAERPEGSVSTLKIQRTQQEDSAVYLCASSPRKTSGRGKHEQYFGPGTRLTVT.

This clonotype has a handful of counts. The CDR3 loop is CASSDGRNSNQPQHF. The CDR3 nucleotides are TGTGCCAGCAGTGATGGACGGAATAGCAATCAGCCCCAGCATTTT. The chain uses TRBV2 and TRBJ1-5; D is unclear. Germline V gene lookup returns CDR1 SNHLY and CDR2 FYNNEI. This CDR3 is 15 amino acids long. V was clipped by 3 bases and J by 0 bases, with 9 bases between them. Full variable domain (missing parts from reference TRBV2 and TRBJ1-5): EPEVTQTPSHQVTQMGQEVILRCVPISNHLYFYWYRQILGQKVEFLVSFYNNEISEKSEIFDDQFSVERPDGSNFTLKIRSTKLEDSAMYFCASSDGRNSNQPQHFGDGTRLSIL.

Many counts were recorded for this clonotype. This chain uses TRBV6-6 with TRBJ1-5; D gene ambiguous. Trimming stripped 7 bases from V and 5 bases from J, with 18 bases between. CDR3 length: 15 amino acids. Germline lookup yields CDR1 MNHNY and CDR2 SVGAGI (reference sequence). CDR3 amino acids: CASINVVPGDQPQHF. The DNA for the CDR3 is TGTGCCAGCATAAATGTCGTCCCCGGAGATCAGCCCCAGCATTTT.

This clonotype came up many times. The chain carries TRBV2 and TRBJ2-1; weak D call: TRBD2 (5 bases). Germline V lookup: CDR1 SNHLY, CDR2 FYNNEI. The CDR3 length is 18 residues. The V end lost 1 base, the J end lost 6 bases, and 22 bases lay between the germline ends. CDR3 DNA sequence: TGTGCCAGCAGTGAAGTCCAACTAGTGACGGCCTACCTCAATGAGCAGTTCTTC. Protein: CASSEVQLVTAYLNEQFF.

This clonotype has only a few counts. This chain uses TRBV9 with TRBJ1-4, with D uncertain. The CDR3 runs 15 residues. V gave up 2 bases and J gave up 3 bases, with 11 bases separating them. The germline CDR1 and CDR2 sequences are SGDLS and YYNGEE. CDR3 amino acids: CASSVRGNPNEKLFF. CDR3 nucleotide sequence: TGTGCCAGCAGCGTCCGTGGGAATCCTAATGAAAAACTGTTTTTT.

The chain links TRBV30 to TRBJ1-2; 7 bases align to TRBD1. The CDR3 is made up of 15 amino acids. Unmatched junction bases numbered 13, after V lost 5 bases and J lost 4 bases. Germline-derived CDR1 and CDR2 are GTSNPN and SVGIG (reference sequence). The CDR3 sequence: CAWLLGQGEGYGYTF. As DNA, the CDR3 is TGTGCCTGGCTCCTCGGTCAGGGGGAGGGCTATGGCTACACCTTC.

V and J are TRBV18 and TRBJ2-7; 9 bases match TRBD1. The ends lost 3 bases at V and 5 bases at J; junction bases unmatched: 17. CDR3 length: 18 residues. Germline V gene lookup returns CDR1 KGHSH and CDR2 LQKENI. The DNA of the CDR3 is TGTGCCAGCTCACCGATCGCAGGACAGGGGAATTGGTCCAACGAGCAGTACTTC. Its protein product is CASSPIAGQGNWSNEQYF.

This clonotype was found a few times. This chain links TRBV2 with TRBJ2-5; D unresolved. The CDR3 has 9 amino acids. V was shortened by 6 bases and J by 4 bases, with 0 bases between the two germline ends. CDR1 is SNHLY, CDR2 FYNNEI, per germline. CDR3 in DNA: TGTGCCAGCAGAGAGACCCAGTACTTC. This sequence encodes CASRETQYF.

V and J are TRBV28 and TRBJ2-5; D call uncertain. CDR1 and CDR2 from the germline V gene are MDHEN and SYDVKM. V was pared by 6 bases and J by 5 bases, with 10 bases between. There are 12 residues in the CDR3. CDR3 region: CASSRNWETQYF. In DNA, the CDR3 is TGTGCCAGCAGCCGAAATTGGGAGACCCAGTACTTC. Looking up the rest from reference TRBV28 and TRBJ2-5 gives the full variable domain: DVKVTQSSRYLVKRTGEKVFLECVQDMDHENMFWYRQDPGLGLRLIYFSYDVKMKEKGDIPEGYSVSREKKERFSLILESASTNQTSMYLCASSRNWETQYFGPGTRLLVL.

This clonotype was found once. V gene TRBV5-1 combines with J gene TRBJ1-2; D gene unclear. CDR1 and CDR2 from the germline V gene are SGHRS and YFSETQ. Trimming took off 4 bases at V and 5 bases at J, with 12 bases between the two ends. The CDR3 consists of 13 residues. The CDR3 DNA reads as TGCGCCAGCAGCCTCCAAATAGGGTATGGCTACACCTTC. This translates into CASSLQIGYGYTF.

The table lists this clonotype with many counts. The chain uses TRBV7-2 and TRBJ1-2, with unresolved D. Deletions cut 0 bases from V and 4 bases from J, with 6 bases between. CDR3 length equals 13 residues. Germline lookup yields CDR1 SGHTA and CDR2 FQGNSA. CDR3 coding DNA: TGTGCCAGCAGCTTAGCTTACAGCTATGGCTACACCTTC. Translated, it gives CASSLAYSYGYTF.

This clonotype was observed at least ten times. The chain employs TRBV12-3 or TRBV12-4 and TRBJ1-2, with D possibly being TRBD1 (5 bases). This CDR3 region has 15 residues. V gave up 3 bases and J gave up 0 bases, with 11 bases separating them. The CDR3 DNA reads as TGTGCCAGCAGTTTTTCGCGACAGCCTAACTATGGCTACACCTTC. Amino acids: CASSFSRQPNYGYTF.

This clonotype was seen repeatedly, ten times or more. The chain has TRBV7-2 and TRBJ2-1, with D possibly being TRBD1 or TRBD2 (5 bases each). Germline values: CDR1 SGHTA, CDR2 FQGNSA. The CDR3 is made up of 14 amino acids. Trimming pared 3 bases from V and 8 bases from J, leaving 14 bases between. The CDR3 region is CASSFDGARDEQFF. In DNA, the CDR3 is TGTGCCAGCAGCTTCGACGGGGCTCGGGATGAGCAGTTCTTC. Variable domain in full (rest from reference TRBV7-2 and TRBJ2-1): GAGVSQSPSNKVTEKGKDVELRCDPISGHTALYWYRQSLGQGLEFLIYFQGNSAPDKSGLPSDRFSAERTGGSVSTLTIQRTQQEDSAVYLCASSFDGARDEQFFGPGTRLTVL.